The present TCR beta chain was sequenced within a study of blood T cells in healthy people across ages. Overall study context: Capturing about one barcoded beta molecule per two T cells was achieved by template switching.

The CDR3 spans 13 residues. The V gene's germline CDR1 is SGHTA and CDR2 FQGNSA. V gave up 5 bases and J gave up 6 bases, with 11 bases separating them. Primers used in a second PCR of roughly 7 to 12 cycles were a sample-barcoded 5' primer and a J-beta primer mix. Sequencing of every sample gave 2.5 million or more CDR3-containing paired-end reads. TCRdb fed the 5' RACE reads into MiXCR, producing one record per CDR3 protein. The sample consists of roughly 930,000 distinct CDR3 sequences, under 50% of them appearing once. Healthy Caucasian individuals from Russia aged about 6 to 100 were enrolled as donors.

The sequence came from a man aged 30 to 45 in good health. The chain recombines TRBV7-2 with TRBJ2-1; no clear D. The material sequenced was blood. The CDR3 protein is CASSPAMGNEQFF. The CDR3 DNA reads TGTGCCAGCAGCCCAGCAATGGGCAATGAGCAGTTCTTC. Full variable domain (missing parts from reference TRBV7-2 and TRBJ2-1): GAGVSQSPSNKVTEKGKDVELRCDPISGHTALYWYRQSLGQGLEFLIYFQGNSAPDKSGLPSDRFSAERTGGSVSTLTIQRTQQEDSAVYLCASSPAMGNEQFFGPGTRLTVL.